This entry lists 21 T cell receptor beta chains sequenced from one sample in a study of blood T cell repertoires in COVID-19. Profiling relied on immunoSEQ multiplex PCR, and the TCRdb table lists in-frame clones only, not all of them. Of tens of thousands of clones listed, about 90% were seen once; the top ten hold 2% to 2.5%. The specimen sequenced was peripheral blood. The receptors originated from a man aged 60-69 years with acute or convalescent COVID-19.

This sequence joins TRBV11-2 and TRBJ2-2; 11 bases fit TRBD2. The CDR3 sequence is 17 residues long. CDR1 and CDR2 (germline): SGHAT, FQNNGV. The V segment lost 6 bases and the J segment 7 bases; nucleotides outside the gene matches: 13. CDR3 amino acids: CASRIAGGPLHSGELFF. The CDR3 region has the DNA TGTGCCAGCAGAATAGCGGGAGGGCCCCTCCATAGCGGGGAGCTGTTTTTT.

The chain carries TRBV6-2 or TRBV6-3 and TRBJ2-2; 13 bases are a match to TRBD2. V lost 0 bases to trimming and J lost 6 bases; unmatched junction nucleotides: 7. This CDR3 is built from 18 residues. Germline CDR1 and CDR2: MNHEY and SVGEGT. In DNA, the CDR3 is TGTGCCAGCAGTTACTCCCCTGGACTAGCGGGAGTGGCCGGGGAGCTGTTTTTT. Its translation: CASSYSPGLAGVAGELFF.

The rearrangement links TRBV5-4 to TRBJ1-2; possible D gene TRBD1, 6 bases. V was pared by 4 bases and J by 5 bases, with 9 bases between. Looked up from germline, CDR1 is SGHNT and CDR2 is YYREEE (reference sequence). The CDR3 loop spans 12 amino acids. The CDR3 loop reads CASSQGQYGYTF. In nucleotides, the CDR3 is TGTGCCAGCAGCCAAGGACAGTATGGCTACACCTTC.

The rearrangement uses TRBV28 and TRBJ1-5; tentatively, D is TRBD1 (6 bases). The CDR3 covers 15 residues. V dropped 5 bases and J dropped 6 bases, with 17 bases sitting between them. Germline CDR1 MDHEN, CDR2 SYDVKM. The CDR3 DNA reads TGTGCCAGCAGTCGGCCGGGGGGCTGGGGTCAGCCCCAGCATTTT. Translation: CASSRPGGWGQPQHF.

CDR3 residues: CASSLVGQNSYEQYF. The CDR3 coding sequence is TGTGCCAGCAGCTTGGTAGGACAGAACTCCTACGAGCAGTACTTC. The chain uses TRBV7-2 and TRBJ2-7; D might be TRBD1 (6 bases). V was shortened by 3 bases and J by 0 bases, with 12 bases between the two germline ends. CDR1 and CDR2 (germline): SGHTA, FQGNSA. CDR3 length: 15 residues.

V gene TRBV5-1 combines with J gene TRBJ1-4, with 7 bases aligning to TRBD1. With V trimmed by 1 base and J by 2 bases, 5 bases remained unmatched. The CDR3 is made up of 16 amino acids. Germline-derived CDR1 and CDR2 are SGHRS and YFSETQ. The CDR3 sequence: CASSLSGTVTNEKLFF. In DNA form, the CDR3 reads TGCGCCAGCAGCTTGTCAGGGACAGTGACTAATGAAAAACTGTTTTTT.

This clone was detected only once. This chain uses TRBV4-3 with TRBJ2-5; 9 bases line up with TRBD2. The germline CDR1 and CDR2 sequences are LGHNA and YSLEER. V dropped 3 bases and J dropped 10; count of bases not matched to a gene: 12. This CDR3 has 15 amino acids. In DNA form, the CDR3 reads TGCGCCAGCAGCCAGGTTAGCGGGAGTGGCAATTTCCAGTACTTC. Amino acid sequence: CASSQVSGSGNFQYF.

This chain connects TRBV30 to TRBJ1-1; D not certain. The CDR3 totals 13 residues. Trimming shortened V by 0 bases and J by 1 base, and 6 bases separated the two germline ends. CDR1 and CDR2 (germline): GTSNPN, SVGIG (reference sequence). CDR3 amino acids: CAWSVQQNTEAFF. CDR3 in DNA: TGTGCCTGGAGTGTACAGCAGAACACTGAAGCTTTCTTT.

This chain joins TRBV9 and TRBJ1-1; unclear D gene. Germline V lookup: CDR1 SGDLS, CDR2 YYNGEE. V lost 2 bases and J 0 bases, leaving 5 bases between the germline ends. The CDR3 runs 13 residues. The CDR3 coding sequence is TGTGCCAGCAGCGTCAAAATGAACACTGAAGCTTTCTTT. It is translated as CASSVKMNTEAFF. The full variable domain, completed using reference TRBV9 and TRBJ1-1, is DSGVTQTPKHLITATGQRVTLRCSPRSGDLSVYWYQQSLDQGLQFLIQYYNGEERAKGNILERFSAQQFPDLHSELNLSSLELGDSALYFCASSVKMNTEAFFGQGTRLTVV.

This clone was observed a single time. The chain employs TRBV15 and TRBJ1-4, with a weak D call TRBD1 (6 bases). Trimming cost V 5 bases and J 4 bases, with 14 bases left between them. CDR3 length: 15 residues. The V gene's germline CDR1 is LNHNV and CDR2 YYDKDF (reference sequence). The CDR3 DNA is TGTGCCACCAGCCTGGGGGGGGCCTATAATGAAAAACTGTTTTTT. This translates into CATSLGGAYNEKLFF.

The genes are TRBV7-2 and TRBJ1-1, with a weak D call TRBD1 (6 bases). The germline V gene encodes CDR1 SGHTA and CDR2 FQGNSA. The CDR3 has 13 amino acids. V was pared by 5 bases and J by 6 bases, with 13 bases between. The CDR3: CASSAQGIAEAFF. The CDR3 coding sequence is TGTGCCAGCAGCGCGCAGGGGATCGCTGAAGCTTTCTTT.

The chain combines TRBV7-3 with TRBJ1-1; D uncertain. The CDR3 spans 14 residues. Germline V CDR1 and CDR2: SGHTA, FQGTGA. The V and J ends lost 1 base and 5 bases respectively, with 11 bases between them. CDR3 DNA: TGTGCCAGCAGCTTAATTGGCGGCGAGACTGAAGCTTTCTTT. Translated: CASSLIGGETEAFF.

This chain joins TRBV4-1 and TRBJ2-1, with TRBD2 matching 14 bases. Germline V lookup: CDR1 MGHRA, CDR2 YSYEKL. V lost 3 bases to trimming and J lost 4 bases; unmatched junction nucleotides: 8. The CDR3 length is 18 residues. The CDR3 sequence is CASSQRTSGRRLYNEQFF. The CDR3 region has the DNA TGCGCCAGCAGCCAGAGGACTAGCGGGAGGCGCTTGTACAATGAGCAGTTCTTC.

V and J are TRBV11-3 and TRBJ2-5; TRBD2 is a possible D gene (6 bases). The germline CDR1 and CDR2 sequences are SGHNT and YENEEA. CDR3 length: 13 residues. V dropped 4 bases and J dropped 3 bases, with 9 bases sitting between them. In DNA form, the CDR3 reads TGTGCCAGCAGCTGGGGACTTAAAGAGACCCAGTACTTC. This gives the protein CASSWGLKETQYF.

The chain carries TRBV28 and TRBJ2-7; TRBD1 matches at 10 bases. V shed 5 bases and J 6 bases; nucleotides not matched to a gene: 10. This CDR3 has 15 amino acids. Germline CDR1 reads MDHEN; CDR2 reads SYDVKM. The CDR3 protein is CASSPHQGQGSEQYF. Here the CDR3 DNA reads TGTGCCAGCAGTCCACACCAGGGACAGGGGTCCGAGCAGTACTTC.

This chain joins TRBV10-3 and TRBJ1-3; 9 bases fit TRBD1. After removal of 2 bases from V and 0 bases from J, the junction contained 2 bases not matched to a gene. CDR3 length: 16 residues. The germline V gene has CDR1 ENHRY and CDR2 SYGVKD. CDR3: CAISEGQGSSGNTIYF. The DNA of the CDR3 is TGTGCCATCAGTGAGGGACAGGGGAGCTCTGGAAACACCATATATTTT.

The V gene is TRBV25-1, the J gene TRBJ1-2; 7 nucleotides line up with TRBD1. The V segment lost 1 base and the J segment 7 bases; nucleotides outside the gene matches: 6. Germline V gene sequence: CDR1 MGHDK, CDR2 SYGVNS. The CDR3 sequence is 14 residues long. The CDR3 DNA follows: TGTGCCAGCAGTGAATTAGGGGGCGTAAGTGGCTACACCTTC. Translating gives CASSELGGVSGYTF.

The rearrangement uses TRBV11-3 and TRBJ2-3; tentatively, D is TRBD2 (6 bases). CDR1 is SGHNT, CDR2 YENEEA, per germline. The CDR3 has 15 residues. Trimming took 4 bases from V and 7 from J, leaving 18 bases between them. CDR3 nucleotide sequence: TGTGCCAGCAGCTCCCGGCGGGACCCGGTGAATACGCAGTATTTT. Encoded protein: CASSSRRDPVNTQYF.

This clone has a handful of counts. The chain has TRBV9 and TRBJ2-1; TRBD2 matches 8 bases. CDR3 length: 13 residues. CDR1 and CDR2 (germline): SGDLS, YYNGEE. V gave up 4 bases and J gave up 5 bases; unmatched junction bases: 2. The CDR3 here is CASSWRGDNEQFF. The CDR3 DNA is TGTGCCAGCAGCTGGCGGGGGGACAATGAGCAGTTCTTC.

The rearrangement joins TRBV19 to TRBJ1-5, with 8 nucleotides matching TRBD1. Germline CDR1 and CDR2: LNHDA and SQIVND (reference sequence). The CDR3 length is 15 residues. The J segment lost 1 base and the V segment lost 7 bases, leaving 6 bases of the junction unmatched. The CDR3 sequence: CASTLRQGSNQPQHF. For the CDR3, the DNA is TGTGCCAGTACCCTCCGACAGGGGAGCAATCAGCCCCAGCATTTT.

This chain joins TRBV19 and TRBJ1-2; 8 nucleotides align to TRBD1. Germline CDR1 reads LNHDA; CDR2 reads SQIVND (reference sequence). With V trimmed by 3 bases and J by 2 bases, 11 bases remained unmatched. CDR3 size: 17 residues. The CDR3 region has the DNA TGTGCCAGTAGTATTTCCAGACAGGGGAGGAGCAACTATGGCTACACCTTC. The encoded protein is CASSISRQGRSNYGYTF.